A single sample gave rise to the 10 T cell receptor beta chains below, sequenced in a study of cytomegalovirus exposure and HLA in healthy donors. Use of 60 Vbeta and 13 Jbeta primers characterized the PCR. TCRdb's copy holds only in-frame clones and misses some; the assay was immunoSEQ multiplex PCR. The top ten hold 3% to 3.5% of the sample, which has some 70,000 clones, roughly 68% seen once. Source material: PBMCs. These TCRs come from a woman in her 50s in good health and CMV-seronegative.

The genes are TRBV6-6 and TRBJ2-7; a weak D match, TRBD2 (6 bases). The V and J ends lost 6 bases and 3 bases respectively, with 9 bases between them. Looked up from germline, CDR1 is MNHNY and CDR2 is SVGAGI (reference sequence). The CDR3 length is 12 residues. CDR3 nucleotide sequence: TGTGCCAGCAGCCCGGGGGTCTACGAGCAGTACTTC. Encoded protein: CASSPGVYEQYF.

The chain uses TRBV30 and TRBJ1-1, with D hard to call. This CDR3 has 14 residues. Germline V gives CDR1 GTSNPN, CDR2 SVGIG (reference sequence). Trimming pared 2 bases from V and 1 base from J, leaving 11 bases between. The CDR3 DNA reads as TGTGCCTGGAGTCGCGAGGGAGGGAACACTGAAGCTTTCTTT. Its protein product is CAWSREGGNTEAFF.

The chain couples TRBV5-1 to TRBJ2-1, with 8 positions matching TRBD2. Germline CDR1 SGHRS, CDR2 YFSETQ. Germline trimming cut 1 base from V and 1 base from J; bases unmatched to any gene: 4. The CDR3 loop spans 16 amino acids. The CDR3 spells CASSLMTGGSYNEQFF. The CDR3 nucleotides are TGCGCCAGCAGCTTGATGACGGGAGGGTCCTACAATGAGCAGTTCTTC.

This chain uses TRBV4-1 with TRBJ1-3; maybe TRBD1 (6 bases). Germline CDR1 is MGHRA and CDR2 is YSYEKL. The length of the CDR3 is 16 residues. Trimming took off 1 base at V and 0 bases at J, with 10 bases between the two ends. The CDR3 coding sequence is TGCGCCAGCAGCCAAGCCAGGGGCATCTCTGGAAACACCATATATTTT. Protein sequence: CASSQARGISGNTIYF.

V usage is TRBV19 and J usage is TRBJ1-2; D uncertain. V was pared by 5 bases and J by 4 bases, with 11 bases between. Germline V CDR1 and CDR2: LNHDA, SQIVND (reference sequence). The CDR3 length is 13 residues. CDR3 bases: TGTGCCAGTAGTCTTGCCCGGGGCTATGGCTACACCTTC. Translating gives CASSLARGYGYTF.

This chain uses TRBV5-1 with TRBJ2-7; D is perhaps TRBD2 (6 bases). The CDR3 totals 14 residues. Between the trimmed V and J ends, which lost 3 bases and 3 bases, there was a span of 13 bases. Germline CDR1 reads SGHRS; CDR2 reads YFSETQ. CDR3 coding DNA: TGCGCCAGCAGCTCCGGGACTCTACTCTACGAGCAGTACTTC. Its protein is CASSSGTLLYEQYF.

The chain couples TRBV15 to TRBJ1-2, with TRBD1 matching 11 bases. After removal of 5 bases from V and 0 bases from J, the junction contained 5 bases not matched to a gene. Germline CDR1 LNHNV, CDR2 YYDKDF (reference sequence). The CDR3 contains 16 residues. In DNA, the CDR3 is TGTGCCACCAGCCGGGACAGGGGGACTGCTAACTATGGCTACACCTTC. Translated: CATSRDRGTANYGYTF.

The V and J genes are TRBV28 and TRBJ1-4, with unresolved D. CDR1 and CDR2 (germline): MDHEN, SYDVKM. Trimming stripped 2 bases from V and 6 bases from J, with 10 bases between. This CDR3 comprises 14 residues. This CDR3 is CASSLLGRDEKLFF. The CDR3 nucleotides are TGTGCCAGCAGTTTACTCGGTAGAGATGAAAAACTGTTTTTT.

V usage is TRBV6-5 and J usage is TRBJ2-4, with D maybe TRBD1 (6 bases). The CDR3 covers 16 residues. With 3 bases removed from V and 4 bases from J, the gap between germline ends came to 16 bases. In germline, CDR1 is MNHEY, CDR2 SVGAGI. The CDR3 loop is CASSYYPGQGKNIQYF. The CDR3 nucleotides read TGTGCCAGCAGTTATTATCCGGGACAAGGGAAAAACATTCAGTACTTC.

This clone was seen a few times. The chain employs TRBV19 and TRBJ1-1; perhaps TRBD1 as D (6 bases). Trimming took 5 bases from V and 7 from J, leaving 14 bases between them. Germline V gene data show CDR1 as LNHDA and CDR2 as SQIVND (reference sequence). The CDR3 is 13 residues long. CDR3 region: CASSVDRAGEAFF. CDR3 sequence (DNA): TGTGCCAGTAGTGTGGACAGAGCTGGTGAAGCTTTCTTT.